This T cell receptor (beta chain) came from a study of T cell repertoires in cytomegalovirus infection. Each CDR3 protein is one row after TCRdb ran MiXCR on the reads. The sample carries 500,000 or so distinct CDR3 sequences, 16% recorded once. Germline CDR1 and CDR2: SQVTM and ANQGSEA. This CDR3 comprises 14 residues. V shed 6 bases and J shed 7 bases, with 19 bases lying between them. This clonotype has only a few counts. The sequencing input was CD8+ T cells from PBMCs. The clonotype originates from a human donor in good health (CMV status not recorded). Some clones in this sample may be carry-over from other donors' samples. The rearrangement joins TRBV29-1 to TRBJ2-1; TRBD1 might be the D (5 bases). The CDR3 spells CSVQSGYVLNEQFF. CDR3 bases: TGCAGCGTCCAGTCAGGGTATGTTTTAAATGAGCAGTTCTTC.